These T cell receptor beta chains were read from a single sample in a study of molecular identifiers for immune sequencing clone quantification. TCRdb called the PCR reads again in MiXCR, with one record for every CDR3 protein. The sample carries 90,000 or so distinct CDR3 sequences, around 23% recorded once. The specimen sequenced was naive CD8+ T cells from blood, with Jurkat cell RNA spiked in. The receptors were gathered from a human donor in good health. Some libraries in this study had Jurkat cell RNA spiked in. Both conserved end residues are part of each CDR3. Each record gives: clone size, D gene, V gene, J gene, CDR3 length, CDR3 DNA, CDR3 protein. The D gene is left open where the match is weak. Not all rows give a size; the values are once, few, many and, for expanded clones, a class.

abundance: many
d_gene: .
v_gene: TRBV3-1
j_gene: TRBJ2-7
len: 16
CDR3nt: TGTGCCAGCAGCCAAGGGCCCCGGGACGATTTCTACGAGCAGTACTTC
CDR3aa: CASSQGPRDDFYEQYF

abundance: .
d_gene: .
v_gene: TRBV6-5
j_gene: TRBJ2-1
len: 14
CDR3nt: TGTGCCAGCAGTAATAACCCGACAGTGTATGAGCAGTTCTTC
CDR3aa: CASSNNPTVYEQFF

abundance: .
d_gene: .
v_gene: TRBV6-5
j_gene: TRBJ2-7
len: 16
CDR3nt: TGTGCCAGCAGTTACACAAAACTAGGGAGCTCCTACGAGCGGTACTTC
CDR3aa: CASSYTKLGSSYERYF

abundance: .
d_gene: TRBD2
v_gene: TRBV27
j_gene: TRBJ2-1
len: 13
CDR3nt: TGTGCCAGCAGTCCCGGGACTAGTTTTGAGCAGTTCTTC
CDR3aa: CASSPGTSFEQFF

abundance: many
d_gene: .
v_gene: TRBV5-1
j_gene: TRBJ2-2
len: 17
CDR3nt: TGCGCCAGCAGCTTGGAAATGATGGGCCAGAACACCGGGGAGCTGTTTTTT
CDR3aa: CASSLEMMGQNTGELFF

abundance: many
d_gene: .
v_gene: TRBV27
j_gene: TRBJ2-3
len: 15
CDR3nt: TGTGCCAGCAGTTTGTCCCCCTCGAACACAGATACGCAGTATTTT
CDR3aa: CASSLSPSNTDTQYF

abundance: .
d_gene: .
v_gene: TRBV7-8
j_gene: TRBJ1-1
len: 15
CDR3nt: TGTGCCAGCAGCCCCCCCTTAGGGGTTTTCGCTGAAGCTTTCTTT
CDR3aa: CASSPPLGVFAEAFF

abundance: .
d_gene: TRBD1
v_gene: TRBV14
j_gene: TRBJ2-1
len: 16
CDR3nt: TGTGCCAGCAGCCAAGATTGGGACAGGGCAGTGGGTGAGCAGTTCTTC
CDR3aa: CASSQDWDRAVGEQFF

abundance: once
d_gene: TRBD2
v_gene: TRBV11-2
j_gene: TRBJ2-1
len: 15
CDR3nt: TGTGCCAGCAGCCACAACGGGGGGGTTAACAATGAGCAGTTCTTC
CDR3aa: CASSHNGGVNNEQFF

abundance: once
d_gene: .
v_gene: TRBV5-6
j_gene: TRBJ2-7
len: 12
CDR3nt: TGTGCCAGCAGCTTGAGTATGAGCGAGCAGTACTTC
CDR3aa: CASSLSMSEQYF

abundance: few
d_gene: .
v_gene: TRBV5-4
j_gene: TRBJ2-7
len: 15
CDR3nt: TGTGCCAGCAGCTTGTTTCAGGGGGGTCCTAACGAGCAGTACTTC
CDR3aa: CASSLFQGGPNEQYF

abundance: few
d_gene: TRBD2
v_gene: TRBV7-6
j_gene: TRBJ2-2
len: 17
CDR3nt: TGTGCCAGCAGCTTTCTAGCGGAAACGTTAAACACCGGGGAGCTGTTTTTT
CDR3aa: CASSFLAETLNTGELFF

abundance: .
d_gene: .
v_gene: TRBV19
j_gene: TRBJ2-1
len: 13
CDR3nt: TGTGCCAGTAGTACAACGCAATACAATGAGCAGTTCTTC
CDR3aa: CASSTTQYNEQFF

abundance: many
d_gene: .
v_gene: TRBV4-2
j_gene: TRBJ2-3
len: 15
CDR3nt: TGTGCCAGCAGCCATGCCTGGGGGGGCACAGATACGCAGTATTTT
CDR3aa: CASSHAWGGTDTQYF

abundance: many
d_gene: .
v_gene: TRBV5-5
j_gene: TRBJ2-7
len: 14
CDR3nt: TGTGCCAGCAGCTCGGGACTCCTTGACTACGAGCAGTACTTC
CDR3aa: CASSSGLLDYEQYF

abundance: .
d_gene: .
v_gene: TRBV6-5
j_gene: TRBJ2-7
len: 15
CDR3nt: TGTGCCAGCAGCAAGGGACGGGGGTCCTCCTACGAGCAGTACTTC
CDR3aa: CASSKGRGSSYEQYF

abundance: .
d_gene: .
v_gene: TRBV6-1
j_gene: TRBJ2-7
len: 12
CDR3nt: TGTGCCAGCAGTGAACCAGGGCGCGAGCAGTACTTC
CDR3aa: CASSEPGREQYF

abundance: .
d_gene: .
v_gene: TRBV6-1
j_gene: TRBJ1-1
len: 14
CDR3nt: TGTGCCAGCAGTGAAGCAATAGGGAACTCTGAAGCTTTCTTT
CDR3aa: CASSEAIGNSEAFF

abundance: .
d_gene: .
v_gene: TRBV12-3/TRBV12-4
j_gene: TRBJ2-1
len: 13
CDR3nt: TGTGCCAGCAGTATACAACCCTACAATGAGCAGTTCTTC
CDR3aa: CASSIQPYNEQFF

abundance: many
d_gene: TRBD1
v_gene: TRBV5-1
j_gene: TRBJ1-5
len: 18
CDR3nt: TGCGCCAGCAGCTTGAAGGGGGACAGGCTGTATAGCAATCAGCCCCAGCATTTT
CDR3aa: CASSLKGDRLYSNQPQHF

abundance: many
d_gene: .
v_gene: TRBV6-5
j_gene: TRBJ1-1
len: 13
CDR3nt: TGTGCCAGCAGCTCTATAGGGACCACTGAAGCTTTCTTT
CDR3aa: CASSSIGTTEAFF

abundance: few
d_gene: .
v_gene: TRBV29-1
j_gene: TRBJ1-1
len: 10
CDR3nt: TGCAGCGTGGGGGCGGGGGTTGCTTTCTTT
CDR3aa: CSVGAGVAFF

abundance: many
d_gene: TRBD2
v_gene: TRBV6-2/TRBV6-3
j_gene: TRBJ2-1
len: 17
CDR3nt: TGTGCCAGCACCGTTGGACTAGCGGGACGGCTTTTCGGTGAGCAGTTCTTC
CDR3aa: CASTVGLAGRLFGEQFF

abundance: few
d_gene: .
v_gene: TRBV4-3
j_gene: TRBJ2-2
len: 15
CDR3nt: TGCGCCAGCAGCCAAGACCTCAATCCGGCCGGGGAGCTGTTTTTT
CDR3aa: CASSQDLNPAGELFF

abundance: many
d_gene: TRBD2
v_gene: TRBV6-2/TRBV6-3
j_gene: TRBJ2-1
len: 14
CDR3nt: TGTGCCAGCAGTTACGTGGCGGGAGTGGATGAGCAGTTCTTC
CDR3aa: CASSYVAGVDEQFF

abundance: many
d_gene: .
v_gene: TRBV6-2/TRBV6-3
j_gene: TRBJ1-5
len: 14
CDR3nt: TGTGCCAGCAGTTACGGGACAAGGAATCAGCCCCAGCATTTT
CDR3aa: CASSYGTRNQPQHF

abundance: many
d_gene: .
v_gene: TRBV11-2
j_gene: TRBJ1-1
len: 15
CDR3nt: TGTGCCAGCAGCTCCGGACACGGACCGAACACTGAAGCTTTCTTT
CDR3aa: CASSSGHGPNTEAFF

abundance: many
d_gene: .
v_gene: TRBV29-1
j_gene: TRBJ2-2
len: 13
CDR3nt: TGCAGCGTTGGGTCTAGCCCAACCGGGGAGCTGTTTTTT
CDR3aa: CSVGSSPTGELFF

abundance: few
d_gene: TRBD1
v_gene: TRBV3-1
j_gene: TRBJ2-7
len: 15
CDR3nt: TGTGCCAGCAGAGGGACAGGGGAAGCGATCCACGAGCAGTACTTC
CDR3aa: CASRGTGEAIHEQYF

abundance: many
d_gene: .
v_gene: TRBV24-1
j_gene: TRBJ2-7
len: 13
CDR3nt: TGTGCCACCAGTGATCCGGACAGCTACGAGCAGTACTTC
CDR3aa: CATSDPDSYEQYF

abundance: many
d_gene: .
v_gene: TRBV4-3
j_gene: TRBJ1-3
len: 14
CDR3nt: TGCGCCAGCAGCCAAGGGGGGCCTGGAAACACCATATATTTT
CDR3aa: CASSQGGPGNTIYF

abundance: few
d_gene: .
v_gene: TRBV2
j_gene: TRBJ1-1
len: 11
CDR3nt: TGTGCCACCAGTGGTCTCACTGAAGCTTTCTTT
CDR3aa: CATSGLTEAFF

abundance: many
d_gene: .
v_gene: TRBV27
j_gene: TRBJ1-5
len: 16
CDR3nt: TGTGCCAGCCAAGACCTGGACGGTCCAACTAATCAGCCCCAGCATTTT
CDR3aa: CASQDLDGPTNQPQHF

abundance: many
d_gene: TRBD2
v_gene: TRBV20-1
j_gene: TRBJ2-7
len: 15
CDR3nt: TGCAGTGCTAGACCCTTGACTAGCGGGACCTACGAGCAGTACTTC
CDR3aa: CSARPLTSGTYEQYF

abundance: many
d_gene: TRBD1
v_gene: TRBV5-6
j_gene: TRBJ1-1
len: 16
CDR3nt: TGTGCCAGCAGCTACGGACAGGGGGCGTTGAACACTGAAGCTTTCTTT
CDR3aa: CASSYGQGALNTEAFF

abundance: many
d_gene: TRBD2
v_gene: TRBV29-1
j_gene: TRBJ2-3
len: 16
CDR3nt: TGCAGCGTTTCTTCCGTACTAGCGGGAAGCACAGATACGCAGTATTTT
CDR3aa: CSVSSVLAGSTDTQYF

abundance: many
d_gene: .
v_gene: TRBV10-3
j_gene: TRBJ2-3
len: 14
CDR3nt: TGTGCCATCACCACCGACACGAGCACAGATACGCAGTATTTT
CDR3aa: CAITTDTSTDTQYF

abundance: .
d_gene: TRBD1
v_gene: TRBV29-1
j_gene: TRBJ2-7
len: 14
CDR3nt: TGCAGCGTTGTTTTCGGGACAGGGTATTACGAGCAGTACTTC
CDR3aa: CSVVFGTGYYEQYF

abundance: .
d_gene: TRBD1
v_gene: TRBV7-9
j_gene: TRBJ1-4
len: 15
CDR3nt: TGTGCCAGCAGCTTAAGCGGACAGGGCGGGAAAAAACTGTTTTTT
CDR3aa: CASSLSGQGGKKLFF

abundance: .
d_gene: .
v_gene: TRBV4-3
j_gene: TRBJ1-2
len: 13
CDR3nt: TGCGCCAGCAGTCATGAAACGGGCTGTGGCTACACCTTC
CDR3aa: CASSHETGCGYTF

abundance: .
d_gene: TRBD1
v_gene: TRBV27
j_gene: TRBJ2-1
len: 19
CDR3nt: TGTGCCAGCAGCCCGGGACAGGTGATCCCCTTGACTCTCCAAGAGACCCAGTTCTTC
CDR3aa: CASSPGQVIPLTLQETQFF

abundance: many
d_gene: TRBD1
v_gene: TRBV2
j_gene: TRBJ2-5
len: 15
CDR3nt: TGTGCCAGCAGTGACGAGGGGGCATATCAAGAGACCCAGTACTTC
CDR3aa: CASSDEGAYQETQYF

abundance: many
d_gene: .
v_gene: TRBV20-1
j_gene: TRBJ2-5
len: 12
CDR3nt: TGCAGTGCCAGGGGGGACCAATGGGACCAGTACTTC
CDR3aa: CSARGDQWDQYF

abundance: few
d_gene: .
v_gene: TRBV28
j_gene: TRBJ1-2
len: 15
CDR3nt: TGTGCCAGCAGTTTCTCCGGACAGATCGCATGGGGCTACACCTTC
CDR3aa: CASSFSGQIAWGYTF

abundance: .
d_gene: .
v_gene: TRBV12-3/TRBV12-4
j_gene: TRBJ2-7
len: 11
CDR3nt: TGTGCCAGCAGGAACAACTACGAGCAGTACTTC
CDR3aa: CASRNNYEQYF